The 2 T cell receptor beta chains listed next were all sequenced from one sample in a study of human thymus T cells. Thymus was obtained from resections taken during corrective heart surgery. Some clones are missing from TCRdb's copy, which holds only in-frame ones; the method was immunoSEQ multiplex PCR. The sample includes roughly 86,000 clones, approximately 96% of them seen just once. The sample was thymus tissue. The receptors come from a boy under three years old with a congenital heart defect but otherwise immunologically healthy.

The chain recombines TRBV5-4 with TRBJ2-1; no definite D call. This CDR3 region has 15 residues. Trimming cost V 3 bases and J 3 bases, with 13 bases left between them. Germline assignment: CDR1 SGHNT and CDR2 YYREEE (reference sequence). The CDR3 sequence is CASSYRVSVYNEQFF. In DNA, the CDR3 is TGTGCCAGCAGCTACCGAGTCAGCGTCTACAATGAGCAGTTCTTC.

The chain joins TRBV27 to TRBJ2-5, with D unresolved. Germline V gene data show CDR1 as MNHEY and CDR2 as SMNVEV (reference sequence). The V and J ends lost 2 bases and 5 bases respectively, with 21 bases between them. The CDR3 runs to 17 residues. CDR3 region: CASSLGTTDTDAETQYF. In nucleotides, the CDR3 is TGTGCCAGCAGTTTAGGAACAACCGACACGGACGCGGAGACCCAGTACTTC.